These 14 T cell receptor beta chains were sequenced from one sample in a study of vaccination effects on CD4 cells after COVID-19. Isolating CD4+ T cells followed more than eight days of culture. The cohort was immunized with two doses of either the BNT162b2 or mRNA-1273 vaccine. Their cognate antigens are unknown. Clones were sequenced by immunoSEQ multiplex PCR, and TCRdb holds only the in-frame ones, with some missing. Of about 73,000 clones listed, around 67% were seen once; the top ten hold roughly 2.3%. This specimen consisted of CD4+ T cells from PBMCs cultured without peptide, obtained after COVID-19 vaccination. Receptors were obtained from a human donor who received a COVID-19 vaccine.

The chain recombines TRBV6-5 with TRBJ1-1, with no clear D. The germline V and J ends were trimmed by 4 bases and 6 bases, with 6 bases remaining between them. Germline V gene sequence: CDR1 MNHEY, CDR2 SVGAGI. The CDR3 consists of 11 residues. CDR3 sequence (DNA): TGTGCCAGCAGTTCAGTCTCTGAAGCTTTCTTT. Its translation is CASSSVSEAFF.

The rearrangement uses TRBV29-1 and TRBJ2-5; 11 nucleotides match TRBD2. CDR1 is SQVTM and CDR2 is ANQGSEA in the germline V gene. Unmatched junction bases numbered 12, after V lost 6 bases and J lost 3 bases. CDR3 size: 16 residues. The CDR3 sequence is CSVLNSGGAEEETQYF. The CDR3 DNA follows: TGCAGCGTGCTAAATAGCGGGGGGGCCGAAGAAGAGACCCAGTACTTC.

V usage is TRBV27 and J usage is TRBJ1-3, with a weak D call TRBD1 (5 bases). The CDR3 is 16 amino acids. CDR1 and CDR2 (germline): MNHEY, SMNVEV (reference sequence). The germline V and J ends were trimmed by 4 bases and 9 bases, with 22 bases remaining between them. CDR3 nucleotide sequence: TGTGCCAGCAGTTCCCTCGCGCAGGGCGCTTTGTTCACCATATATTTT. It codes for CASSSLAQGALFTIYF.

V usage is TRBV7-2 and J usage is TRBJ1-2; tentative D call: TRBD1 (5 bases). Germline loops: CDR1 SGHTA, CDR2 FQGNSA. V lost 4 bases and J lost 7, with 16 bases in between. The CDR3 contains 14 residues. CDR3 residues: CASSSRDGAAGYTF. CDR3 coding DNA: TGTGCCAGCAGCTCACGGGACGGTGCCGCTGGCTACACCTTC.

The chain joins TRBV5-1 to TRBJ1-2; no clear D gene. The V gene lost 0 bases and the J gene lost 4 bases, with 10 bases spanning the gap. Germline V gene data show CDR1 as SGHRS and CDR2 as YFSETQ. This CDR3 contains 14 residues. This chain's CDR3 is CASSLADASYGYTF. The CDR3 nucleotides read TGCGCCAGCAGCTTGGCCGACGCCTCCTATGGCTACACCTTC.

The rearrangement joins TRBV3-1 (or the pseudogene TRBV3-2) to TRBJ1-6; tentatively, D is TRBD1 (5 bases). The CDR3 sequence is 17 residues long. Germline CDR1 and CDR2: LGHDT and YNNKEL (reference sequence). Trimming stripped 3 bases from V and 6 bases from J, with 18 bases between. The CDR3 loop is CASSHHGSLRGNSPLHF. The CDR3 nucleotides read TGTGCCAGCAGCCACCACGGGTCCCTGAGGGGTAATTCACCCCTCCACTTT.

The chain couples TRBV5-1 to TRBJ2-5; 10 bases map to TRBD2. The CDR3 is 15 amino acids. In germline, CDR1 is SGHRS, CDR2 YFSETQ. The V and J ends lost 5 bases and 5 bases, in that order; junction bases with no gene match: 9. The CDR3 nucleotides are TGCGCCAGCAGAGGTAGCGGGGGGTCGGGGGAGACCCAGTACTTC. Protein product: CASRGSGGSGETQYF.

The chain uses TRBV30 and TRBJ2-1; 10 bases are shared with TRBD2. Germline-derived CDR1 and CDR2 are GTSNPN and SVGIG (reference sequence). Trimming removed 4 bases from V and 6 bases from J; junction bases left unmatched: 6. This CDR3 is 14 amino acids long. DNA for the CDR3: TGTGCCTGGAACACCGGGACTAGCGTCAATGAGCAGTTCTTC. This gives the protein CAWNTGTSVNEQFF.

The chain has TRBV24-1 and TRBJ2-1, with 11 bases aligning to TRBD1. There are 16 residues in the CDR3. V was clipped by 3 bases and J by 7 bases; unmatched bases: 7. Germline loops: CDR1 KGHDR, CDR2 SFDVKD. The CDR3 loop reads CATSDPRTGGGNEQFF. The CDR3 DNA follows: TGTGCCACCAGTGATCCCAGGACAGGGGGCGGGAATGAGCAGTTCTTC.

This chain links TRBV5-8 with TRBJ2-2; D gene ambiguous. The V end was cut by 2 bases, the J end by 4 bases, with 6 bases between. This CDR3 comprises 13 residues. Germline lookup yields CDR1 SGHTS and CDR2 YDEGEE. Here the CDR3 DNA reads TGTGCCAGCAGCTTATGGGGCACCGGGGAGCTGTTTTTT. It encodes CASSLWGTGELFF.

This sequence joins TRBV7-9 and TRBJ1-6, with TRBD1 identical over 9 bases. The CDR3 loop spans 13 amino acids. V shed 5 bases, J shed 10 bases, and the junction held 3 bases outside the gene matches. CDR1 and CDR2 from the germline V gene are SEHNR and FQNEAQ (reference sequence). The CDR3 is CASSRTGESPLHF. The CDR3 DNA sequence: TGTGCCAGCAGCCGGACAGGGGAATCACCCCTCCACTTT.

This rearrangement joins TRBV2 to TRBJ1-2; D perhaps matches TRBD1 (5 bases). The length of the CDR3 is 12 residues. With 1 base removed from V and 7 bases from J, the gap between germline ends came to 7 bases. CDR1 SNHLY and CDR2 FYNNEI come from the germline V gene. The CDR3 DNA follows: TGTGCCAGCAGTGAAGAGACAGCTGGCTACACCTTC. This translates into CASSEETAGYTF. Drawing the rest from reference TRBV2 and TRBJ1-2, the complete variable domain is EPEVTQTPSHQVTQMGQEVILRCVPISNHLYFYWYRQILGQKVEFLVSFYNNEISEKSEIFDDQFSVERPDGSNFTLKIRSTKLEDSAMYFCASSEETAGYTFGSGTRLTVV.

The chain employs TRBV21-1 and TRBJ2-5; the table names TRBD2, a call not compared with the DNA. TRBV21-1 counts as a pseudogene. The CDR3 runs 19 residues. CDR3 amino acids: CASSLRPGLRGVSKETQYF. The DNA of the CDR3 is TGTGCCAGCAGCCTTCGACCGGGACTGCGAGGGGTTTCAAAAGAGACCCAGTACTTC.

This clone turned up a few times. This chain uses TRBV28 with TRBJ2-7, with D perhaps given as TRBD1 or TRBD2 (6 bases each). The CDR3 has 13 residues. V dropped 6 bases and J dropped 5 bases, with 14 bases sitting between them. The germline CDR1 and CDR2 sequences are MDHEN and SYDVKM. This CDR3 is CASRGAGSHEQYV. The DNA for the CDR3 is TGTGCCAGCAGGGGGGCGGGGTCTCACGAGCAGTACGTC.